The rows below give T cell receptor beta chains drawn from one sample of a study of T cells in localized non-small cell lung cancer. TCRdb's copy holds only in-frame clones and misses some; the assay was immunoSEQ multiplex PCR. This sample has about 33,000 clones, with around 90% found just once. The specimen comprised peripheral blood, sampled before any cancer treatment. Receptors were obtained from a man aged 40 to 70 with stage I lung adenocarcinoma. Each CDR3 is given with its conserved first and last residue. The D gene is left open where the match is weak. Expanded clones are given a class, and other clones once, few, many or no size at all.

V	J	size	D	DNA	CDR3
TRBV12-5	TRBJ1-2	.	TRBD1	TGTGCTAGTGATGCCGGGACAGGGGGTGATGGCTACACCTTC	CASDAGTGGDGYTF
TRBV21-1	TRBJ2-5	.	.	TGTGCCAGCAGCAAAGACTATCAGGGGCGCGACACAGAGACCCAGTACTTC	CASSKDYQGRDTETQYF
TRBV5-6	TRBJ1-3	.	.	TGTGCCAGCAGCTTGGGTCACGGAAACACCATATATTTT	CASSLGHGNTIYF
TRBV5-6	TRBJ2-3	.	.	TGTGCCAGCAGCTTGGGGTCCGTCGATACGCAGTATTTT	CASSLGSVDTQYF
TRBV19	TRBJ1-1	.	.	TGTGCCAGTAGTACTCCGGGGATGAACACTGAAGCTTTCTTT	CASSTPGMNTEAFF
TRBV30	TRBJ2-7	.	.	TGTGCCTGGAGTAGGGAGCTTTCCTACGAGCAGTACTTC	CAWSRELSYEQYF
TRBV7-2	TRBJ2-2	.	.	TGTGCCAGCAGCTTAGCCCCGACAGGCCCTTTGGGCGGGGAGCTGTTTTTT	CASSLAPTGPLGGELFF
TRBV5-1	TRBJ2-5	.	.	TGCGCCAGCAGTAACAGCCAAGAGACCCAGTACTTC	CASSNSQETQYF
TRBV10-3	TRBJ1-4	.	.	TGTGCCATCAGGGGCCTTAATGAAAAACTGTTTTTT	CAIRGLNEKLFF
TRBV2	TRBJ1-6	.	.	TGTGCCAGCACCTTAGGACGGGGAGGAGTCGGCTCCTATAATTCACCCCTCCACTTT	CASTLGRGGVGSYNSPLHF
TRBV6-6	TRBJ2-1	.	.	TGTGCCAGCAGTTACTCGACAGCTTACAATGAGCAGTTCTTC	CASSYSTAYNEQFF
TRBV7-2	TRBJ2-1	.	.	TGTGCCAGCAGCCTACCTCGTAGGGCCTCTCTCCCCAATGAGCAGTTCTTC	CASSLPRRASLPNEQFF
TRBV5-8	TRBJ2-6	.	.	TGTGCCAGCAGCTTGGCGAAAGGGTACTCTGGGGCCAACGTCCTGACTTTC	CASSLAKGYSGANVLTF
TRBV5-6	TRBJ2-7	few	.	TGTGCCAGCAGCTTTGGGGCTCCGGGCGAGCAGTACTTC	CASSFGAPGEQYF
TRBV5-6	TRBJ2-7	.	TRBD2	TGTGCCAGCAGCCGGACTAGCTGGGACGAGCAGTACTTC	CASSRTSWDEQYF
TRBV5-1	TRBJ2-2	.	.	TGCGCCAGCAGCTTGGATTGGATCACCGGGGAGCTGTTTTTT	CASSLDWITGELFF
TRBV2	TRBJ1-1	few	TRBD1	TGTGCCAGCAGTGAAGCGTGGGGGACAGATGCTGAAGCTTTCTTT	CASSEAWGTDAEAFF
TRBV7-8	TRBJ2-1	.	.	TGTGCCAGCAGCTTTGCAGCCCATGAGCAGTTCTTC	CASSFAAHEQFF
TRBV11-1	TRBJ1-4	.	.	TGTGCCAGCAGCTTGGGTCTTAATGAAAAACTGTTTTTT	CASSLGLNEKLFF
TRBV5-8	TRBJ2-5	.	.	TGTGCCAGCAGCTTAATCACGACAGGCTCGCAAGAGACCCAGTACTTC	CASSLITTGSQETQYF
TRBV7-3	TRBJ2-7	.	.	TGTGCCAGCAGCTTATGCCAGGGATGGCACGAGCAGTACTTC	CASSLCQGWHEQYF
TRBV29-1	TRBJ1-2	.	.	TGCAGCGTTGAAGCCCAATTACTCATTCCCACCTTC	CSVEAQLLIPTF
TRBV19	TRBJ1-5	.	.	TGTGCCAGTAGGAAGACAGGTAGCAATCAGCCCCAGCATTTT	CASRKTGSNQPQHF
TRBV11-2	TRBJ1-1	.	.	TGTGCCAGCAGCTTAGTCCAGAACACTGAAGCTTTCTTT	CASSLVQNTEAFF
TRBV6-1	TRBJ1-3	.	.	TGTGCCGGCACGGGGCGCCGGGGAAACACCATATATTTT	CAGTGRRGNTIYF
TRBV5-8	TRBJ2-7	.	TRBD1	TGTGCCAGCAGCTCATACCGTCACGGGACAGGGGATCTCGAGCAGTACTTC	CASSSYRHGTGDLEQYF